The TCR beta chain described here comes from a study of monozygotic twins with inflammatory bowel disease (dated by TCRdb to between 2017 and 2020). Regarding the study in general: A total of 28 monozygotic twin pairs were included in the full study, comprising nine German pairs (four IBD-concordant, five IBD-discordant) and 19 IBD-discordant Danish pairs. Each individual had, on average, about 151 000 unique TCRalpha sequences and 181 000 unique TCRbeta sequences available for analysis. The search for disease-associated traits relied mainly on comparing, within discordant pairs, IBD patients with their genetically identical healthy co-twins. The paper as a whole reports these results and caveats: Differing immunosuppressive treatments among patients may have added background noise and inter-individual variability to the repertoires. Repertoire similarity did not differ between concordant and discordant twins, which could be due to limited statistical power. Different T cell subtypes could not be distinguished in the analysis. Measured by the inverse Simpson index, TCRbeta repertoire diversity was lower in IBD patients than in their healthy co-twins. IBD patients shared fewer clonotypes with other individuals than healthy twins did, most markedly in patients showing signs of disease activity. No single strong signal or clonotype linked to IBD turned up in the results, so the idea that one exists was not supported.

Note on this clonotype: No cognate antigen has been identified for it.

Library creation used 5' RACE. Preparation of each TCR library used roughly 3.5 ug of total RNA. For each sample, cDNA synthesis was carried out in eight separate reactions using SMARTScribe reverse transcriptase. During cDNA synthesis, unique molecular identifiers containing a 6-nucleotide sample barcode were introduced by template switching. Amplification of TCRalpha and TCRbeta cDNA involved two nested PCRs of around 15 and 9 cycles, and each PCR was followed by bead purification. Before amplification, the cDNA was treated with uracil DNA-glycosylase and purified using the QIAquick PCR purification kit. The second PCR was the step at which Illumina TruSeq-compatible adapters and sample-specific barcodes were added. Library quality and concentration were assessed using TapeStation and Qubit, and about 5.2 ng of each library was pooled. The pooled libraries were sequenced with 2 x 100 bp reads and custom sequencing primers on an Illumina HiSeq2500 single-index Rapid Run. Processing in the source paper ran as follows. PCR and sequencing errors were corrected by UMI-based consensus assembly using MiGEC version 1.2.6. MiXCR version 2.1.1 was used to carry out V(D)J alignment, clonotype assembly and CDR3 extraction. To normalise gene usage, clonotype sharing and MAIT/NKT TCR abundance, the top 1000, 10 000 and 20 000 clonotypes in each sample were analysed. After downsampling to 27 000 UMIs, diversity was calculated as the inverse Simpson index using the vegan R package. Paired Mann-Whitney U tests were applied to discordant twin pairs, and Benjamini-Hochberg correction was used for multiple testing. TCRdb reanalyzed the reads, keeping one entry per CDR3 protein sequence and omitting DNA. The V and J calls reflect TCRdb's pipeline rather than the authors' work. The data table for this sample lists some 200,000 distinct CDR3 sequences. The ten largest clones add up to around 7.6% of the sample.

CDR1 and CDR2 (SGDLS, YYNGEE) derive from the germline V gene. The CDR3 sequence holds 17 residues, the cysteine and phenylalanine included. DNA was not recorded. An approximately 2.3 ml peripheral blood sample was drawn into PAXgene tubes per donor and stored at -80°C. Total RNA was isolated from whole blood with the PAXgene blood miRNA kit on an automated QIAcube, without T cell sorting. Peripheral blood from monozygotic twin pairs, either concordant or discordant for inflammatory bowel disease, underwent deep TCRalpha and TCRbeta repertoire profiling that used unique molecular barcoding. Smoking habits were recorded for all twin pairs, and individuals were classified as current, former or never smokers.

The receptor comes from a human donor with ulcerative colitis or Crohn's disease, or a healthy co-twin of an affected twin (not recorded which). The material sequenced was blood. Rearrangement joined TRBV9 to TRBJ2-2; the D call from TCRdb, TRBD1, cannot be confirmed without DNA. This receptor has the CDR3 CASSASGTGANTGELFF.